A single sample is the source of the 2 T cell receptor beta chains below, sequenced in a study of T-cell memory formation after mild COVID-19. Each CDR3 protein is one row after TCRdb ran MiXCR on the 5' RACE reads. The sample has tens of thousands of distinct CDR3 sequences, 6% to 8% seen once. Input material: PBMCs or a T cell subset sorted from them (not recorded which). These TCRs come from a man younger than 35 who had mild COVID-19 (a few samples of this study predate the infection). Cell type and time point are not known.

This clonotype was recorded a few times. The V and J genes are TRBV29-1 and TRBJ2-5, with TRBD2 identical over 8 bases. Per the germline V gene, CDR1 is SQVTM and CDR2 is ANQGSEA. The J segment lost 4 bases and the V segment lost 6 bases, leaving 10 bases of the junction unmatched. This CDR3 region has 14 residues. The CDR3 DNA sequence: TGCAGCGTGGGGAGCCAGCGGGGGATAGAGACCCAGTACTTC. It translates to CSVGSQRGIETQYF.

V and J are TRBV7-9 and TRBJ1-1; D is unclear. The length of the CDR3 is 13 residues. CDR1 and CDR2 from the germline V gene are SEHNR and FQNEAQ (reference sequence). The V end lost 5 bases, the J end lost 1 base, and 8 bases lay between the germline ends. The CDR3 region has the DNA TGTGCCAGCAGCCCCGACGGGAACACTGAAGCTTTCTTT. It encodes CASSPDGNTEAFF.